The next 23 T cell receptor beta chains were all read from a single sample in a study of blood T cell repertoires in COVID-19 (dated by TCRdb to between 2020 and 2021). Libraries were constructed by the immunoSEQ multiplex PCR assay. TCRdb re-hosts the immuneACCESS table, in-frame sequences only. Its copies lack some clones; in the studies checked, an unresolved V gene accounts for under half of them, and the cause for the rest is not known. The sample data list about 190,000 clones, and about 85% of these were observed just once. The ten largest clones take up about 20% of the sample. Sequenced sample: peripheral blood. Receptor source: a human donor in a cohort sampled during active COVID-19.

V usage is TRBV5-1 and J usage is TRBJ2-1; 12 positions match TRBD2. Germline values: CDR1 SGHRS, CDR2 YFSETQ. CDR3 length equals 16 residues. V shed 4 bases and J 9 bases; nucleotides not matched to a gene: 11. CDR3 nucleotides: TGCGCCAGCAGCAAATCTAGCGGGGGGGCGTTGGGTGAGCAGTTCTTC. It translates to CASSKSSGGALGEQFF.

The V and J genes are TRBV3-1 (or the pseudogene TRBV3-2) and TRBJ1-6; 7 nucleotides agree with TRBD1. With 5 bases clipped from V and 7 bases from J, the junction kept 5 bases outside the gene matches. The germline V gene encodes CDR1 LGHDT and CDR2 YNNKEL (reference sequence). This CDR3 comprises 14 residues. The CDR3 spells CASSIPGGNSPLHF. DNA of the CDR3: TGTGCCAGCAGCATTCCAGGGGGGAATTCACCCCTCCACTTT.

In this sample, this clone turned up once. The rearrangement links TRBV19 to TRBJ2-7, with 11 bases lining up with TRBD2. CDR3 length: 17 amino acids. The germline V gene has CDR1 LNHDA and CDR2 SQIVND (reference sequence). The V gene end was trimmed by 3 bases and the J gene end by 0 bases; junction bases not matched to a gene: 7. CDR3: CASSISSGRHSSYEQYF. The DNA of the CDR3 is TGTGCCAGTAGTATTTCTAGCGGGAGGCACAGCTCCTACGAGCAGTACTTC.

This chain connects TRBV5-1 to TRBJ1-1; 9 positions match TRBD1. The germline gives CDR1 SGHRS, CDR2 YFSETQ. The J segment lost 6 bases and the V segment lost 4 bases, leaving 19 bases of the junction unmatched. The CDR3 has 18 residues. The CDR3 loop reads CASSVYRGLMSDNSEAFF. For the CDR3, the DNA is TGCGCCAGCAGCGTATACAGGGGGCTCATGTCTGATAATTCTGAAGCTTTCTTT.

The chain joins TRBV6-5 to TRBJ2-6; 9 nucleotides agree with TRBD1. Germline CDR1 reads MNHEY; CDR2 reads SVGAGI. V lost 4 bases and J lost 4; bases outside the gene matches: 5. CDR3 size: 16 residues. CDR3 DNA: TGTGCCAGCAGTTTTTACAGGGGGCTGGGGGCCAACGTCCTGACTTTC. It specifies CASSFYRGLGANVLTF.

The chain is built from TRBV6-6 and TRBJ1-6; the match to TRBD1 covers 8 bases. The length of the CDR3 is 15 residues. With 0 bases clipped from V and 7 bases from J, the junction kept 2 bases outside the gene matches. Germline V gene lookup returns CDR1 MNHNY and CDR2 SVGAGI (reference sequence). Written as DNA, the CDR3 is TGTGCCAGCAGTTACTCGGACAGGGTCAATTCACCCCTCCACTTT. Its protein product is CASSYSDRVNSPLHF.

A single count supports this clone. V gene TRBV6-6 combines with J gene TRBJ2-3; 7 nucleotides line up with TRBD2. Germline V CDR1 and CDR2: MNHNY, SVGAGI (reference sequence). V lost 5 bases and J lost 8; bases outside the gene matches: 4. The CDR3 consists of 12 residues. The CDR3 coding sequence is TGTGCCAGCAGTCGACTAGCTGGTACGCAGTATTTT. It is translated as CASSRLAGTQYF.

This chain connects TRBV29-1 to TRBJ2-3; perhaps TRBD1 as D (6 bases). This CDR3 has 12 amino acids. The germline gives CDR1 SQVTM, CDR2 ANQGSEA. The V end lost 7 bases, the J end lost 3 bases, and 11 bases lay between the germline ends. In nucleotides, the CDR3 is TGCAGCGCAGAAACAGGGACAGATACGCAGTATTTT. Translating gives CSAETGTDTQYF.

The rearrangement uses TRBV5-1 and TRBJ2-2, with D maybe TRBD2 (5 bases). V was clipped by 2 bases and J by 4 bases, with 12 bases between them. The V gene's germline CDR1 is SGHRS and CDR2 YFSETQ. The CDR3 runs to 15 residues. This CDR3 is CASSLRGPSTGELFF. Here the CDR3 DNA reads TGCGCCAGCAGCTTACGAGGGCCGAGCACCGGGGAGCTGTTTTTT.

This chain links TRBV24-1 with TRBJ2-1; D is perhaps TRBD1 (6 bases). The CDR3 consists of 11 residues. Germline V gene sequence: CDR1 KGHDR, CDR2 SFDVKD. Trimming took 7 bases from V and 13 from J, leaving 13 bases between them. The CDR3 protein is CATRNKGQQFF. As DNA, the CDR3 is TGTGCCACCAGGAATAAGGGACAACAGTTCTTC.

V gene TRBV5-4 combines with J gene TRBJ1-1; 7 bases fit TRBD1. CDR3 length: 15 residues. V was clipped by 2 bases and J by 0 bases; unmatched bases: 4. Germline V CDR1 and CDR2: SGHNT, YYREEE (reference sequence). The CDR3 here is CASSFGTVMNTEAFF. CDR3 DNA sequence: TGTGCCAGCAGCTTCGGGACAGTTATGAACACTGAAGCTTTCTTT.

The chain links TRBV29-1 to TRBJ2-3, with 10 bases lining up with TRBD1. Per germline, CDR1 SQVTM and CDR2 ANQGSEA. This CDR3 has 13 residues. V was clipped by 8 bases and J by 3 bases; unmatched bases: 5. The CDR3 spells CSSRDRGTDTQYF. The CDR3 DNA is TGCAGCAGCCGGGACAGGGGTACAGATACGCAGTATTTT.

This sequence joins TRBV3-1 (or the pseudogene TRBV3-2) and TRBJ1-1; TRBD1 matches 7 bases. CDR3 length: 16 residues. Germline values: CDR1 LGHDT, CDR2 YNNKEL (reference sequence). Unmatched junction bases numbered 9, after V lost 4 bases and J lost 1 base. The CDR3 here is CASSRRPGTANTEAFF. The CDR3 DNA is TGTGCCAGCAGCCGAAGACCCGGGACAGCGAACACTGAAGCTTTCTTT.

The CDR3 DNA is TGTGCCACCAGCAGGGGAATTAGCGGGAGGGCCTCGGGAGATACGCAGTATTTT. Residues: CATSRGISGRASGDTQYF. The chain couples TRBV15 to TRBJ2-3, with 11 bases matching TRBD2. CDR1 is LNHNV and CDR2 is YYDKDF in the germline V gene (reference sequence). The ends lost 3 bases at V and 5 bases at J; junction bases unmatched: 13. The length of the CDR3 is 18 residues.

This clone has just one count. The V and J genes are TRBV5-1 and TRBJ2-3, with D possibly TRBD2 on 6 matching bases. Trimming cost V 0 bases and J 1 base, with 12 bases left between them. The germline gives CDR1 SGHRS, CDR2 YFSETQ. The CDR3 consists of 16 residues. Here the CDR3 reads CASSLVKASGTDTQYF. CDR3 DNA sequence: TGCGCCAGCAGCTTGGTAAAGGCTAGCGGCACAGATACGCAGTATTTT.

This chain links TRBV3-1 (or the pseudogene TRBV3-2) with TRBJ2-4; D gene unclear. V lost 7 bases and J lost 2, with 12 bases in between. This CDR3 has 14 residues. CDR1 and CDR2 from the germline V gene are LGHDT and YNNKEL (reference sequence). In DNA, the CDR3 is TGTGCCAGCAATGGCGGTTTGCCCAAAAACATTCAGTACTTC. Translation gives CASNGGLPKNIQYF.

The rearrangement links TRBV19 to TRBJ1-1, with no clear D. There are 18 residues in the CDR3. V lost 4 bases to trimming and J lost 0 bases, with 21 bases between them. Germline V gives CDR1 LNHDA, CDR2 SQIVND (reference sequence). This CDR3 is CASSKLTETAPMNTEAFF. CDR3 bases: TGTGCCAGTAGTAAGCTAACAGAGACCGCCCCAATGAACACTGAAGCTTTCTTT.

DNA for the CDR3: TGTGCCAGCAGCCTCCAAAACAGGGATGGCTACACCTTC. Translated, it gives CASSLQNRDGYTF. J is TRBJ1-2 and V is TRBV3-1 (or the pseudogene TRBV3-2); tentatively, D is TRBD1 (6 bases). Germline CDR1 LGHDT, CDR2 YNNKEL (reference sequence). The CDR3 runs to 13 residues. The V end lost 4 bases, the J end lost 6 bases, and 12 bases lay between the germline ends.

This chain joins TRBV19 and TRBJ1-1, with TRBD1 matching 7 bases. V shed 6 bases, J shed 7 bases, and the junction held 5 bases outside the gene matches. Germline V gene data show CDR1 as LNHDA and CDR2 as SQIVND (reference sequence). The CDR3 sequence is 12 residues long. The CDR3 reads CASRRGTDEAFF. The CDR3 nucleotides are TGTGCCAGTAGGCGCGGGACAGATGAAGCTTTCTTT.

The chain has TRBV6-5 and TRBJ1-2; 7 positions match TRBD1. Germline V gene lookup returns CDR1 MNHEY and CDR2 SVGAGI. CDR3 size: 14 residues. With 6 bases clipped from V and 10 bases from J, the junction kept 14 bases outside the gene matches. CDR3 residues: CASRSTGTEVAYTF. CDR3 bases: TGTGCCAGCAGGAGTACCGGGACAGAGGTTGCCTACACCTTC.

V and J are TRBV12-5 and TRBJ2-6, with 8 bases lining up with TRBD1. Per the germline V gene, CDR1 is LGHNT and CDR2 is FRNRAP. The ends lost 2 bases at V and 3 bases at J; junction bases unmatched: 6. This CDR3 comprises 17 residues. CDR3 in amino acids: CASGLQGAPFGANVLTF. The CDR3 DNA follows: TGTGCTAGTGGTTTGCAGGGGGCGCCCTTTGGGGCCAACGTCCTGACTTTC.

The rearrangement joins TRBV2 to TRBJ2-1; D is undetermined. This CDR3 contains 18 residues. V lost 5 bases and J lost 9, with 29 bases in between. Germline V gene data show CDR1 as SNHLY and CDR2 as FYNNEI. The CDR3 is CASSNELRAGSSFSEQFF. The CDR3 nucleotides are TGTGCCAGCAGTAATGAGCTCCGTGCCGGGTCCAGCTTCAGTGAGCAGTTCTTC.

This chain connects TRBV18 to TRBJ1-6; D unresolved. V lost 6 bases, J lost 7 bases, and 10 bases lay in between. Germline CDR1 is KGHSH and CDR2 is LQKENI. The length of the CDR3 is 13 residues. CDR3: CASSTVINSPLHF. The DNA of the CDR3 is TGTGCCAGCTCCACAGTGATAAATTCACCCCTCCACTTT.